These 29 T cell receptor beta chains were sequenced from one sample in a study of graft-versus-host responses after intestinal transplantation. These receptors lack a known antigen. Data came from immunoSEQ multiplex PCR; TCRdb stores just in-frame clones and leaves some out. Of tens of thousands of clones listed, roughly 91% were seen once; the top ten hold roughly 1.3%. The source was unstimulated CD8+ T cells sorted from spleen or lymph node cells, collected before intestinal transplant. The receptors here all came from a human donor who received an intestinal transplant.

The chain links TRBV5-4 to TRBJ2-7; the D is unclear. Per the germline V gene, CDR1 is SGHNT and CDR2 is YYREEE (reference sequence). CDR3 length: 14 residues. The V end lost 0 bases, the J end lost 2 bases, and 9 bases lay between the germline ends. The CDR3 region has the DNA TGTGCCAGCAGCTTGGTGGGCAACCCCTACGAGCAGTACTTC. It specifies CASSLVGNPYEQYF.

The genes are TRBV11-2 and TRBJ2-5, with 7 bases identical to TRBD1. V shed 5 bases, J shed 5 bases, and the junction held 8 bases outside the gene matches. CDR3 size: 14 residues. CDR1 is SGHAT and CDR2 is FQNNGV in the germline V gene. The CDR3 loop is CASSATGPGETQYF. CDR3 nucleotide sequence: TGTGCCAGCAGCGCGACAGGGCCGGGGGAGACCCAGTACTTC.

This sequence joins TRBV5-6 and TRBJ2-5; D gene unclear. Trimming removed 0 bases from V and 5 bases from J, with 11 bases in between. CDR1 and CDR2 (germline): SGHDT, YYEEEE. The length of the CDR3 is 14 residues. CDR3 DNA sequence: TGTGCCAGCAGCTTGGATTTGGGCGATGAGACCCAGTACTTC. It encodes CASSLDLGDETQYF.

The gene calls are TRBV7-3 and TRBJ2-2; D gene unclear. V shed 5 bases and J shed 6 bases, with 10 bases lying between them. The CDR3 consists of 13 residues. Per germline, CDR1 SGHTA and CDR2 FQGTGA. CDR3 bases: TGTGCCAGCAGCCCCACATTGTCCGGGGAGCTGTTTTTT. It codes for CASSPTLSGELFF.

The chain joins TRBV21-1 to TRBJ1-2. TRBV21-1 is deemed a pseudogene. CDR3 length equals 16 residues. The CDR3 DNA reads as TGTGCCAGCAGCAAACGGAATCTGCGGTACCTCTATGGCTACACCTTC. Translating it yields CASSKRNLRYLYGYTF.

This chain joins TRBV11-2 and TRBJ1-6, with no clear D. Germline CDR1 is SGHAT and CDR2 is FQNNGV. This CDR3 contains 15 residues. V shed 0 bases and J shed 6 bases, with 9 bases lying between them. The CDR3 reads CASSLEWEVNSPLHF. The CDR3 DNA follows: TGTGCCAGCAGCTTAGAATGGGAGGTTAATTCACCCCTCCACTTT.

The chain joins TRBV4-1 to TRBJ1-2; perhaps TRBD1 as D (6 bases). Looked up from germline, CDR1 is MGHRA and CDR2 is YSYEKL. Trimming removed 4 bases at V and 0 bases at J, with 9 bases between. The CDR3 spans 14 residues. CDR3: CASSPRTANYGYTF. Here the CDR3 DNA reads TGCGCCAGCAGCCCCCGGACAGCTAACTATGGCTACACCTTC.

This clone was detected once. The V gene is TRBV6-5, the J gene TRBJ1-1; TRBD1 aligns across 10 bases. V was clipped by 6 bases and J by 3 bases; unmatched bases: 4. The CDR3 consists of 14 residues. Germline V gives CDR1 MNHEY, CDR2 SVGAGI. The CDR3 here is CASRDRGLHTEAFF. The CDR3 DNA reads TGTGCCAGCAGAGACAGGGGGCTACACACTGAAGCTTTCTTT.

The chain combines TRBV19 with TRBJ1-6; no reliable D call. In germline, CDR1 is LNHDA, CDR2 SQIVND (reference sequence). The CDR3 is 15 residues long. The V end was cut by 3 bases, the J end by 5 bases, with 11 bases between. The chain's CDR3 is CASSIGGTHNSPLHF. DNA for the CDR3: TGTGCCAGTAGTATTGGAGGCACCCATAATTCACCCCTCCACTTT.

The CDR3 loop reads CASRLYGLAGGPRTGELFF. CDR3 coding DNA: TGTGCCAGCAGGCTGTATGGACTAGCGGGGGGGCCGCGAACCGGGGAGCTGTTTTTT. The chain joins TRBV21-1 to TRBJ2-2; the D call of TRBD2 is as the table states it, not checked on the DNA. TRBV21-1 is flagged as a pseudogene. The length of the CDR3 is 19 residues.

A single count supports this clone. Mismatch with germline at one junction end may stem from a read error. The chain employs TRBV27 and TRBJ2-7, with a possible D match to TRBD1 (6 bases). From germline, CDR1 is MNHEY and CDR2 SMNVEV (reference sequence). The CDR3 totals 12 residues. CDR3 sequence (DNA): TGTGCCAGCGGTTTTGGACAGTACGAGCAGTACTTC. Encoded protein: CASGFGQYEQYF.

The chain carries TRBV6-6 and TRBJ1-1, with D unresolved. V was cut by 2 bases and J by 1 base, with 5 bases left in between. This CDR3 comprises 13 residues. The germline V gene encodes CDR1 MNHNY and CDR2 SVGAGI (reference sequence). The CDR3 sequence: CASSYGPNTEAFF. The CDR3 nucleotides read TGTGCCAGCAGTTACGGGCCGAACACTGAAGCTTTCTTT.

This chain connects TRBV15 to TRBJ2-1; D is possibly TRBD1 (5 bases). This CDR3 is built from 14 residues. CDR1 is LNHNV and CDR2 is YYDKDF in the germline V gene (reference sequence). V lost 4 bases and J lost 5, with 12 bases in between. CDR3 in amino acids: CATSTPTENNEQFF. CDR3 bases: TGTGCCACCAGCACCCCGACAGAGAACAATGAGCAGTTCTTC. The entire variable domain, with the rest obtained from reference TRBV15 and TRBJ2-1, is as follows: DAMVIQNPRYQVTQFGKPVTLSCSQTLNHNVMYWYQQKSSQAPKLLFHYYDKDFNNEADTPDNFQSRRPNTSFCFLDIRSPGLGDTAMYLCATSTPTENNEQFFGPGTRLTVL.

The chain has TRBV27 and TRBJ2-7; TRBD2 might be the D (5 bases). The CDR3 runs to 13 residues. V was shortened by 6 bases and J by 5 bases, with 14 bases between the two germline ends. CDR1 MNHEY and CDR2 SMNVEV come from the germline V gene (reference sequence). The CDR3 nucleotides read TGTGCCAGCAGGGGTCCGAGGGTGGACGAGCAGTACTTC. It specifies CASRGPRVDEQYF.

The genes are TRBV12-5 and TRBJ2-7, with a possible D match to TRBD2 (6 bases). V gave up 3 bases and J gave up 4 bases, with 13 bases separating them. Germline CDR1 LGHNT, CDR2 FRNRAP. This CDR3 has 14 amino acids. The CDR3 region has the DNA TGTGCTAGTGGTTTCGGGAGTGGTGTATACGAGCAGTACTTC. This gives the protein CASGFGSGVYEQYF.

The chain combines TRBV13 with TRBJ2-7; 9 bases agree with TRBD1. Trimming cost V 4 bases and J 4 bases; bases outside gene matches: 5. Germline CDR1 is PRHDT and CDR2 is FYEKMQ (reference sequence). This CDR3 region has 14 residues. The CDR3: CASSSGQGAYEQYF. CDR3 nucleotide sequence: TGTGCCAGCAGCTCGGGACAGGGTGCTTACGAGCAGTACTTC.

The chain uses TRBV6-1 and TRBJ1-5; a possible D gene is TRBD1 (6 bases). The germline gives CDR1 MNHNS, CDR2 SASEGT. The CDR3 runs to 14 residues. The V end was cut by 8 bases, the J end by 2 bases, with 13 bases between. This CDR3 reads CASAIQGGNQPQHF. DNA of the CDR3: TGTGCCAGCGCAATACAGGGAGGCAATCAGCCCCAGCATTTT.

This clone turned up a few times. The V gene is TRBV9, the J gene TRBJ1-2, with D possibly matching TRBD1 (6 bases). The germline V gene has CDR1 SGDLS and CDR2 YYNGEE. Deletions cut 4 bases from V and 2 bases from J, with 12 bases between. The CDR3 sequence is 14 residues long. CDR3 residues: CASSPGARNYGYTF. CDR3 coding DNA: TGTGCCAGCAGCCCAGGGGCCAGAAACTATGGCTACACCTTC.

This clone was counted a single time. The DNA of the CDR3 is TGTGCCAGCAGCGGAGGGGGCGGCAATCAGCCCCAGCATTTT. Its translation is CASSGGGGNQPQHF. The V and J genes are TRBV9 and TRBJ1-5; 7 positions match TRBD1. The CDR3 covers 14 residues. V was clipped by 3 bases and J by 2 bases; unmatched bases: 2. Germline V gene lookup returns CDR1 SGDLS and CDR2 YYNGEE.

The rearrangement uses TRBV9 and TRBJ1-3, with a weak D call TRBD1 (5 bases). The V end lost 3 bases, the J end lost 4 bases, and 11 bases lay between the germline ends. The CDR3 loop spans 14 amino acids. The V gene's germline CDR1 is SGDLS and CDR2 YYNGEE. The CDR3 DNA sequence: TGTGCCAGCAGCGCCGGCGGGGGGGGAAACACCATATATTTT. Encoded protein: CASSAGGGGNTIYF.

This chain joins TRBV6-1 and TRBJ1-5; D ambiguous. The CDR3 is made up of 12 amino acids. V was clipped by 4 bases and J by 6 bases, with 7 bases between them. The germline CDR1 and CDR2 sequences are MNHNS and SASEGT. The CDR3 region is CASSVWPQPQHF. The CDR3 coding sequence is TGTGCCAGCAGTGTTTGGCCTCAGCCCCAGCATTTT.

The chain has TRBV2 and TRBJ2-1, with D possibly being TRBD2 (5 bases). The CDR3 runs to 10 residues. Germline-derived CDR1 and CDR2 are SNHLY and FYNNEI. Trimming shortened V by 8 bases and J by 11 bases, and 10 bases separated the two germline ends. The CDR3 DNA is TGTGCCAGCGAGGCGGGTCAGCAGTTCTTC. Translation: CASEAGQQFF.

This chain connects TRBV7-8 to TRBJ1-1; 9 bases align to TRBD1. This CDR3 is built from 16 residues. The V segment lost 3 bases and the J segment 3 bases; nucleotides outside the gene matches: 8. CDR1 SGHVS and CDR2 FQNEAQ come from the germline V gene. The CDR3 protein is CASSLIQGAGDTEAFF. The CDR3 DNA sequence: TGTGCCAGCAGCTTGATACAGGGGGCCGGTGACACTGAAGCTTTCTTT.

The chain links TRBV13 to TRBJ1-5; D gene uncertain. Trimming stripped 5 bases from V and 7 bases from J, with 9 bases between. The CDR3 contains 12 residues. Germline CDR1 reads PRHDT; CDR2 reads FYEKMQ (reference sequence). As DNA, the CDR3 is TGTGCCAGCAGCGCCCCGGGGCAGCCCCAGCATTTT. Its protein is CASSAPGQPQHF. Combining the CDR3 with reference TRBV13 and TRBJ1-5 gives the whole variable domain AAGVIQSPRHLIKEKRETATLKCYPIPRHDTVYWYQQGPGQDPQFLISFYEKMQSDKGSIPDRFSAQQFSDYHSELNMSSLELGDSALYFCASSAPGQPQHFGDGTRLSIL.

This chain links TRBV6-1 with TRBJ1-2; D is uncertain. From germline, CDR1 is MNHNS and CDR2 SASEGT. This CDR3 is built from 16 residues. Trimming took 4 bases from V and 2 from J, leaving 17 bases between them. The CDR3 protein is CASSASSSGKNYGYTF. In nucleotides, the CDR3 is TGTGCCAGCAGTGCTAGTTCATCGGGGAAGAACTATGGCTACACCTTC.

This clone was seen more than once but under ten times. The chain links TRBV14 to TRBJ2-5, with 8 bases fitting TRBD2. The junction had 10 bases not matched to a gene; V was cut back by 3 bases and J by 4 bases. The CDR3 sequence is 16 residues long. The germline CDR1 and CDR2 sequences are SGHDN and FVKESK. This CDR3 reads CASSHLAGHMGETQYF. For the CDR3, the DNA is TGTGCCAGCAGCCATTTAGCGGGGCATATGGGAGAGACCCAGTACTTC.

The sample holds one count of this clone. The chain combines TRBV7-8 with TRBJ2-1; 11 bases align to TRBD2. The germline gives CDR1 SGHVS, CDR2 FQNEAQ. The CDR3 length is 15 residues. V dropped 4 bases and J dropped 5; count of bases not matched to a gene: 4. CDR3 residues: CASSSLAGANNEQFF. CDR3 bases: TGTGCCAGCAGCTCACTAGCGGGGGCGAACAATGAGCAGTTCTTC. Using reference TRBV7-8 and TRBJ2-1 for the parts outside the CDR3, the full variable domain is GAGVSQSPRYKVAKRGQDVALRCDPISGHVSLFWYQQALGQGPEFLTYFQNEAQLDKSGLPSDRFFAERPEGSVSTLKIQRTQQEDSAVYLCASSSLAGANNEQFFGPGTRLTVL.

This chain links TRBV11-2 with TRBJ2-1; weak D call: TRBD2 (6 bases). There are 16 residues in the CDR3. Germline loops: CDR1 SGHAT, CDR2 FQNNGV. V dropped 1 base and J dropped 7 bases, with 17 bases sitting between them. DNA for the CDR3: TGTGCCAGCAGCTTAGCTGTGGGAGGACCTTTGAATGAGCAGTTCTTC. Encoded protein: CASSLAVGGPLNEQFF.

The gene calls are TRBV7-8 and TRBJ2-3; D might be TRBD2 (6 bases). Germline V CDR1 and CDR2: SGHVS, FQNEAQ. This CDR3 region has 15 residues. V lost 5 bases, J lost 1 base, and 13 bases lay in between. In nucleotides, the CDR3 is TGTGCCAGCAGCCTACCGTCGGGGGGCACAGATACGCAGTATTTT. It yields the protein CASSLPSGGTDTQYF. Complete variable domain (other parts from reference TRBV7-8 and TRBJ2-3): GAGVSQSPRYKVAKRGQDVALRCDPISGHVSLFWYQQALGQGPEFLTYFQNEAQLDKSGLPSDRFFAERPEGSVSTLKIQRTQQEDSAVYLCASSLPSGGTDTQYFGPGTRLTVL.